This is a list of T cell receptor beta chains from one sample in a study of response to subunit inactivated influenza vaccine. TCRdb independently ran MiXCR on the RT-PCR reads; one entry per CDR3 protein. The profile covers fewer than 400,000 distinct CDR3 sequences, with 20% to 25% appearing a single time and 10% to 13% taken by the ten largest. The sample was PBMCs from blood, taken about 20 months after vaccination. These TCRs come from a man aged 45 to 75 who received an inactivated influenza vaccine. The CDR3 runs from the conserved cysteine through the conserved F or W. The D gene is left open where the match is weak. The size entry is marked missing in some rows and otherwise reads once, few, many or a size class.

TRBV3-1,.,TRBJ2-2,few,CASSQSAVRRAGELFF,TGTGCCAGCAGCCAATCCGCCGTCCGCCGGGCCGGGGAGCTGTTTTTT
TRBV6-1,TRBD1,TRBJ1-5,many,CASSPNTQGNQPQHF,TGTGCCAGCAGTCCGAATACACAGGGGAATCAGCCCCAGCATTTT
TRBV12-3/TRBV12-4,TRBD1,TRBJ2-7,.,CASSPGQERNYEQYF,TGTGCCAGCAGTCCGGGACAGGAAAGAAACTACGAGCAGTACTTC
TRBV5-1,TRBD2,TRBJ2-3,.,CASSSVAGATDTQYF,TGCGCCAGCAGCTCCGTAGCGGGAGCGACAGATACGCAGTATTTT
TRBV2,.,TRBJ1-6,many,CASCRWSYNSPLHF,TGTGCCAGCTGTCGCTGGTCCTATAATTCACCCCTCCACTTT
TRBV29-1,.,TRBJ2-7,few,CSVKTTVRMNYEQYF,TGCAGCGTGAAAACGACAGTGAGGATGAATTACGAGCAGTACTTC
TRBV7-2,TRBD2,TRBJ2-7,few,CASSPGLAGGEQYF,TGTGCCAGCAGCCCGGGACTAGCGGGAGGCGAGCAGTACTTC
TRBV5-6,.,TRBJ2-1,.,CASSTTLDIRYNEQFF,TGTGCCAGCAGCACGACTCTCGACATCCGATACAATGAGCAGTTCTTC
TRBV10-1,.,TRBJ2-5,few,CASSAAGMQETQYF,TGCGCCAGCAGTGCTGCCGGGATGCAAGAGACCCAGTACTTC
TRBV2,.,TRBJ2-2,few,CASSAWGPGELFF,TGTGCCAGCAGTGCTTGGGGGCCCGGGGAGCTGTTTTTT
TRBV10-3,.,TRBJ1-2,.,CAISESAGKMSYGYTF,TGTGCCATCAGTGAGTCGGCAGGGAAGATGAGCTATGGCTACACCTTC
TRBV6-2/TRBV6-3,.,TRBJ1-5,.,CASSYWGEHQPQHF,TGTGCCAGCAGTTACTGGGGGGAACATCAGCCCCAGCATTTT
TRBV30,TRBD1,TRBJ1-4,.,CACQGGDSLVEKLFF,TGTGCCTGCCAAGGAGGGGACAGCCTTGTTGAAAAACTGTTTTTT
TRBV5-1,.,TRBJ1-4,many,CASSEVANEKLFF,TGCGCCAGCAGCGAGGTGGCTAATGAAAAACTGTTTTTT
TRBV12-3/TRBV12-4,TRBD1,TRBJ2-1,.,CASSESGGLYNEQFF,TGTGCCAGCAGTGAATCAGGGGGCCTTTACAATGAGCAGTTCTTC
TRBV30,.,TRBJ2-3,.,CAWSVGSTDTQYF,TGTGCCTGGAGTGTAGGTAGCACAGATACGCAGTATTTT
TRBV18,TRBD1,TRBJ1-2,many,CASSPPTGRTYGYTF,TGTGCCAGCTCACCACCGACAGGGCGGACCTATGGCTACACCTTC
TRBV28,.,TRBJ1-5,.,CASNSGGAGNQPQHF,TGTGCCAGCAACTCGGGCGGGGCCGGCAATCAGCCCCAGCATTTT
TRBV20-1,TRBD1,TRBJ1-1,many,CSARWSGTGGYTEAFF,TGCAGTGCTAGATGGTCCGGGACAGGGGGCTACACTGAAGCTTTCTTT
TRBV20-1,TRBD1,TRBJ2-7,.,CSVMDRRQAYEQYF,TGCAGTGTTATGGACAGGCGCCAAGCCTACGAGCAGTACTTC
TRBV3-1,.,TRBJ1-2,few,CASSLWTDHYYGYTF,TGTGCCAGCAGCCTCTGGACGGACCACTACTATGGCTACACCTTC
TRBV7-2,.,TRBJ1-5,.,CASSPVGGRGQPQHF,TGTGCCAGCAGCCCCGTGGGGGGGCGCGGTCAGCCCCAGCATTTT
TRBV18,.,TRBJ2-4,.,CASSPPGPKNIQYF,TGTGCCAGCTCACCGCCAGGACCCAAAAACATTCAGTACTTC
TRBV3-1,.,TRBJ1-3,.,CASSHVPHGLAGNTIYF,TGTGCCAGCAGCCATGTCCCACACGGCTTGGCTGGAAACACCATATATTTT
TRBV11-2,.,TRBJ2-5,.,CASSLYRTQQETQYF,TGTGCCAGCAGCTTATATCGGACTCAACAAGAGACCCAGTACTTC
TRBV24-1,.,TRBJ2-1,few,CATSVGVEQFF,TGTGCCACCAGTGTAGGAGTTGAGCAGTTCTTC
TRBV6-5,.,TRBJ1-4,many,CASSSEGANEKLFF,TGTGCCAGCAGTTCAGAAGGGGCTAATGAAAAACTGTTTTTT
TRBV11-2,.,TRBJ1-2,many,CASSLGGLYGYTF,TGTGCCAGCAGCTTAGGGGGACTCTATGGCTACACCTTC
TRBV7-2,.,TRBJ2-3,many,CASSLPLGHTDTQYF,TGTGCCAGCAGCTTACCCCTCGGGCACACAGATACGCAGTATTTT
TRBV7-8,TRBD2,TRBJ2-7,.,CASSPGGLGGEQYF,TGTGCCAGCAGCCCGGGGGGTTTGGGGGGCGAGCAGTACTTC
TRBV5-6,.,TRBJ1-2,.,CASSLETRVGYTF,TGTGCCAGCAGCTTGGAAACGAGGGTTGGCTACACCTTC
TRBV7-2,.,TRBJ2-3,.,CASSVESTQYF,TGTGCCAGCAGCGTGGAGAGTACGCAGTATTTT
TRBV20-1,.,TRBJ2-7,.,CSGIQQGAHEQYF,TGCAGTGGAATCCAGCAGGGAGCCCACGAGCAGTACTTC
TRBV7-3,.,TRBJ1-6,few,CASSFELNSPLHF,TGTGCCAGCAGCTTCGAATTGAATTCACCCCTCCACTTT
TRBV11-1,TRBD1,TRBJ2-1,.,CASSLWTGVYGGNSYNEQFF,TGTGCCAGCAGCTTATGGACAGGGGTTTATGGGGGGAACTCCTACAATGAGCAGTTCTTC
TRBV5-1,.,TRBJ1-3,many,CASSSATGSGNTIYF,TGCGCCAGCAGCTCCGCTACAGGCTCTGGAAACACCATATATTTT
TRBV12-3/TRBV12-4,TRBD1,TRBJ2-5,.,CASSPAGTGAGETQYF,TGTGCCAGCAGTCCCGCCGGGACAGGGGCCGGAGAGACCCAGTACTTC
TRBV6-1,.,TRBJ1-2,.,CASSEEYGYTF,TGTGCCAGCAGTGAAGAATATGGCTACACCTTC
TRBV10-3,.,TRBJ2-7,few,CAGSGDSYEQYF,TGTGCCGGATCGGGGGACTCCTACGAGCAGTACTTC
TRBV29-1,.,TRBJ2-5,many,CSVKTDSETQYF,TGCAGCGTAAAGACAGATTCGGAGACCCAGTACTTC
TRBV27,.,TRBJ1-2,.,CASSLSGLGGYTF,TGTGCCAGCAGTTTATCAGGGTTGGGCGGCTACACCTTC